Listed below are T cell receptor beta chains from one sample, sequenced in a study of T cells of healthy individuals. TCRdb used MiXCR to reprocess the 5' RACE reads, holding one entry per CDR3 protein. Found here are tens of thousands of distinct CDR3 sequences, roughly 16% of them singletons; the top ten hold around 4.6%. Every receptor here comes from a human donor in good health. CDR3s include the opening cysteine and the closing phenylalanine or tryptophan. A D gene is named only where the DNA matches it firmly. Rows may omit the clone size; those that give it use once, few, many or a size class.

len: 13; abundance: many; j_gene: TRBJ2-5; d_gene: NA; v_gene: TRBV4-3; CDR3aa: CASSQEGRETQYF; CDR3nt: TGCGCCAGCAGCCAAGAGGGTAGGGAGACCCAGTACTTC
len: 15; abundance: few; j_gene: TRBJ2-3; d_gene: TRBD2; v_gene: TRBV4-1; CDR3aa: CASTRLAGGDDTQYF; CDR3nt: TGCGCCAGCACCAGACTAGCGGGAGGGGACGATACGCAGTATTTT
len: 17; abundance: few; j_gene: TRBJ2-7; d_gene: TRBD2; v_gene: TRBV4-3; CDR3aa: CASSYQLLAGGQYEQYF; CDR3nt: TGCGCCAGCAGCTATCAGCTGCTAGCGGGAGGGCAGTACGAGCAGTACTTC
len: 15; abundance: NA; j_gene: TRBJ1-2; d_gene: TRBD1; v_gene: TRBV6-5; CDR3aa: CASSREDRGPYGYTF; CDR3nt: TGTGCCAGCAGCCGAGAGGACAGGGGCCCCTATGGCTACACCTTC
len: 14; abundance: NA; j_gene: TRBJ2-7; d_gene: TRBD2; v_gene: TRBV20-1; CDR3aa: CSSLTSGRADEQYF; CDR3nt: TGCAGTTCTCTCACTAGCGGGAGGGCGGATGAGCAGTACTTC
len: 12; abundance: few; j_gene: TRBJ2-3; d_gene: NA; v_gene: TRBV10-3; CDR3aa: CAGGSSTDTQYF; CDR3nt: TGTGCCGGCGGATCGAGCACAGATACGCAGTATTTT
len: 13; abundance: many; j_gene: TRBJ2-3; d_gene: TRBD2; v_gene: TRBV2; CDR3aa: CATPGRETDTQYF; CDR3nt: TGTGCCACCCCGGGGAGGGAGACAGATACGCAGTATTTT
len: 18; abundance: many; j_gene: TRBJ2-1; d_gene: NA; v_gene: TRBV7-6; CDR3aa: CASSPGAADKPAYNEQFF; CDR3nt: TGTGCCAGCAGCCCCGGTGCAGCGGATAAACCAGCCTACAATGAGCAGTTCTTC
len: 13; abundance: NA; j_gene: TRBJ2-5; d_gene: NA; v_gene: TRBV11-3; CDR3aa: CASSSRTQETQYF; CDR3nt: TGTGCCAGCAGCTCCCGGACCCAAGAGACCCAGTACTTC
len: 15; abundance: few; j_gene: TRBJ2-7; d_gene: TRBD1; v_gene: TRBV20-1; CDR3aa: CSAAVPRTGTYEQYF; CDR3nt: TGCAGTGCTGCCGTGCCCCGGACAGGGACCTACGAGCAGTACTTC
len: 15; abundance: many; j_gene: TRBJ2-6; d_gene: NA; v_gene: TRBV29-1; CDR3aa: CSVDTDSSGANVLTF; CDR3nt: TGCAGCGTGGACACCGATAGCTCTGGGGCCAACGTCCTGACTTTC
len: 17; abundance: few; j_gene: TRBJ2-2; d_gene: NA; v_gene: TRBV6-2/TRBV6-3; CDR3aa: CASSLTTPGVGVGELFF; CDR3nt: TGTGCCAGCAGTTTGACCACCCCCGGGGTGGGAGTCGGGGAGCTGTTTTTT
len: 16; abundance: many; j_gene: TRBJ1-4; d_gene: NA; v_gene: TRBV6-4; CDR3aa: CASSEEQLPPNEKLFF; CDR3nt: TGTGCCAGCAGTGAGGAACAGCTTCCCCCCAATGAAAAACTGTTTTTT
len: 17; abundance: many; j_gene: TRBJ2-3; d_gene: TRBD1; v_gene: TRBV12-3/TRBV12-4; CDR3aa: CASSFFLRTGITDTQYF; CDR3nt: TGTGCCAGCAGTTTTTTTCTTCGGACAGGGATCACAGATACGCAGTATTTT
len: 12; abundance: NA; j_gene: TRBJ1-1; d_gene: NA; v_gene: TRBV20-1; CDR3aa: CSARVRVTEAFF; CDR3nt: TGCAGTGCTAGAGTTAGGGTCACTGAAGCTTTCTTT
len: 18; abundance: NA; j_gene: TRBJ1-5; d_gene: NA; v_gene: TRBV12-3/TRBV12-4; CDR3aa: CASSFPVYISTGNQPQHF; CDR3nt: TGTGCCAGCAGTTTCCCCGTATATATATCAACAGGGAATCAGCCCCAGCATTTT
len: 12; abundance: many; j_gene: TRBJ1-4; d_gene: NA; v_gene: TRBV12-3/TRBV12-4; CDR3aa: CASSQEKEKLFF; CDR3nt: TGTGCCAGCAGCCAAGAAAAGGAAAAACTGTTTTTT
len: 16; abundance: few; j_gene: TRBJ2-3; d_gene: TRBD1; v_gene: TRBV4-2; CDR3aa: CASSPQGARSTDTQYF; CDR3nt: TGTGCCAGCAGCCCCCAGGGGGCGCGAAGCACAGATACGCAGTATTTT
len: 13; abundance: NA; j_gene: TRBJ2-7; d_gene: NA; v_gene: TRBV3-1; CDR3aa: CASSLGASYEQYF; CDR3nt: TGTGCCAGCAGCCTTGGGGCCTCCTACGAGCAGTACTTC
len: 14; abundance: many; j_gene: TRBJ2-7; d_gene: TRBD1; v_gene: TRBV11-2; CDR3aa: CASSLDRGSGEQYF; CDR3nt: TGTGCCAGCAGCTTGGACAGGGGGTCCGGGGAGCAGTACTTC
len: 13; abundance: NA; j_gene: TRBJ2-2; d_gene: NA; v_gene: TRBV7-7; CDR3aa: CASSPSPTGELFF; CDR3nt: TGTGCCAGCAGCCCCTCACCTACGGGGGAGCTGTTTTTT
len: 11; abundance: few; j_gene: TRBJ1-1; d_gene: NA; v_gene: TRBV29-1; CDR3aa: CSVQREGEAFF; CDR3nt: TGCAGCGTCCAGAGGGAGGGGGAAGCTTTCTTT
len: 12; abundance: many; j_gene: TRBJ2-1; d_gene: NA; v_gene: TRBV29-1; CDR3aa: CSVVSTVNEQFF; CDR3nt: TGCAGCGTTGTTTCAACAGTCAATGAGCAGTTCTTC
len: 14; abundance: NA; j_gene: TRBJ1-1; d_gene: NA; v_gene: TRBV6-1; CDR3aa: CASTPRGRNTEAFF; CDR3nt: TGTGCCAGCACCCCGCGCGGCAGAAACACTGAAGCTTTCTTT
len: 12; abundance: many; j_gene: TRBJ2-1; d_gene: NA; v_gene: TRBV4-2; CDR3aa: CASSQTDNEQFF; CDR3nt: TGTGCCAGCAGCCAAACGGACAATGAGCAGTTCTTC
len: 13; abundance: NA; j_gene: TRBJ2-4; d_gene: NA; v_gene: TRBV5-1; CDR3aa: CASGPELPNIQYF; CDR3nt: TGCGCCAGCGGACCTGAACTCCCGAACATTCAGTACTTC
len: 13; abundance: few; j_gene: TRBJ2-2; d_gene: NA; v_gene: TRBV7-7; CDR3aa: CASSSHRAAELFF; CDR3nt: TGTGCTAGCAGTTCTCATCGCGCCGCGGAGCTGTTTTTT
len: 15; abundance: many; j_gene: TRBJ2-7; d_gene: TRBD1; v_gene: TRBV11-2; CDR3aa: CASSLTRDRVGEQYF; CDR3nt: TGTGCCAGCAGCTTAACCCGGGACAGGGTGGGTGAGCAGTACTTC
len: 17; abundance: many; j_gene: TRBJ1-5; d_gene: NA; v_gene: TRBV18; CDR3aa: CASSLFDSTHSNQPQHF; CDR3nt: TGTGCCAGCTCACTTTTCGACAGCACCCATAGCAATCAGCCCCAGCATTTT
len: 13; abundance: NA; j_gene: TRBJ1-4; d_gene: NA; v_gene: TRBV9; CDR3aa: CASSVGEEEKLFF; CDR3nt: TGTGCCAGCAGTGTCGGGGAGGAAGAAAAACTGTTTTTT
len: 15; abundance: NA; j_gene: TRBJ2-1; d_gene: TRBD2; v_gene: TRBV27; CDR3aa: CASSLFSGSSDEQFF; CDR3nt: TGTGCCAGCAGTTTGTTTAGCGGGAGTTCGGATGAGCAGTTCTTC
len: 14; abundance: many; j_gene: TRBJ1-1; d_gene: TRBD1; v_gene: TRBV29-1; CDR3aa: CSVTKDRGNTEAFF; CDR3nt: TGCAGCGTTACAAAGGACAGGGGGAACACTGAAGCTTTCTTT
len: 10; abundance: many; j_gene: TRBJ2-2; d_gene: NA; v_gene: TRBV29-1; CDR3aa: CSVGTGELFF; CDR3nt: TGCAGCGTTGGCACCGGGGAGCTGTTTTTT
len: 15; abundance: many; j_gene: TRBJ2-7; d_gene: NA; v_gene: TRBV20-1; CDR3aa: CSARDVKLSPYEQYF; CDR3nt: TGCAGTGCTAGAGATGTAAAGCTTAGTCCATACGAGCAGTACTTC
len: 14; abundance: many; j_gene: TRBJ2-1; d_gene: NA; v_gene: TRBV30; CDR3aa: CAWSVSVTTRGQFF; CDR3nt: TGTGCCTGGAGTGTCTCCGTCACAACCAGGGGGCAGTTCTTC
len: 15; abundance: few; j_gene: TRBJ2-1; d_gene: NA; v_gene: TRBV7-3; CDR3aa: CASSWEPGFSNEQFF; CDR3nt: TGTGCCAGCAGCTGGGAGCCCGGTTTTAGCAATGAGCAGTTCTTC
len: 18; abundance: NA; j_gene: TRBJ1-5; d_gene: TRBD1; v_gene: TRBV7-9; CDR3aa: CASSLSGYSNRGGQPQHF; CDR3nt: TGTGCCAGCAGCTTATCCGGCTACTCGAACAGGGGAGGTCAGCCCCAGCATTTT
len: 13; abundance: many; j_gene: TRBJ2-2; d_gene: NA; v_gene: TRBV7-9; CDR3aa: CASSFSYTGELFF; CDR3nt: TGTGCCAGCAGCTTCTCGTACACCGGGGAGCTGTTTTTT
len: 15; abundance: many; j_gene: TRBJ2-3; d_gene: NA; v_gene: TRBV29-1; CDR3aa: CSVELRSGQRDTQYF; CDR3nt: TGCAGCGTTGAGTTACGCAGCGGGCAGAGAGATACGCAGTATTTT